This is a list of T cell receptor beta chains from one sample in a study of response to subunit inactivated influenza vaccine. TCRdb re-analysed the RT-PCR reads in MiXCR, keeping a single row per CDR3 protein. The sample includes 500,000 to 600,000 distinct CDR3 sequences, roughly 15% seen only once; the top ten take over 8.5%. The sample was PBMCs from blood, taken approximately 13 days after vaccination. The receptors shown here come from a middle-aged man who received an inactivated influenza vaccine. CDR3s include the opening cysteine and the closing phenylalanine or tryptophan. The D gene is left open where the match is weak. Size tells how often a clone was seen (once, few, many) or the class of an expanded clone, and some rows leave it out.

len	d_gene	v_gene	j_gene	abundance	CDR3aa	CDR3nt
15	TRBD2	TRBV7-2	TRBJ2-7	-	CASSLSPSGAYEQYF	TGTGCCAGCAGCTTATCGCCTAGCGGAGCCTACGAGCAGTACTTC
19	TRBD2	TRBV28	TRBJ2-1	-	CASSPTRLAGSISYNEQFF	TGTGCCAGCAGCCCGACTAGACTAGCGGGGAGTATCTCCTACAATGAGCAGTTCTTC
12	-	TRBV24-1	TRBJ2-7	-	CATSERGHEQYF	TGTGCCACCAGTGAAAGGGGTCACGAGCAGTACTTC
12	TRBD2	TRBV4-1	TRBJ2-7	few	CASSHSSGEQYF	TGCGCCAGCAGCCATAGTAGCGGGGAGCAGTACTTC
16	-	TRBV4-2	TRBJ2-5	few	CASSQELRRGQETQYF	TGTGCCAGCAGCCAAGAGCTCCGTAGAGGACAAGAGACCCAGTACTTC
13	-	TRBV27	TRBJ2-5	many	CASSLSARGTQYF	TGTGCCAGCAGTTTATCGGCAAGGGGGACCCAGTACTTC
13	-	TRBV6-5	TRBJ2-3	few	CASSYSKTDTQYF	TGTGCCAGCAGTTACTCGAAGACAGATACGCAGTATTTT
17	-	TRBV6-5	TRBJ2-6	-	CASSYSKGEPGADVLTF	TGTGCCAGCAGTTACTCGAAAGGGGAGCCGGGGGCCGACGTCCTGACTTTC
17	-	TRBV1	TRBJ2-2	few	CTSSGLAGGTNTGELFF	TGCACCAGCAGCGGACTAGCGGGAGGGACGAACACCGGGGAGCTGTTTTTT
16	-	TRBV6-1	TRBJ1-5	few	CASSIGGASSNQPQHF	TGTGCCAGCAGTATTGGGGGGGCTAGCAGCAATCAGCCCCAGCATTTT
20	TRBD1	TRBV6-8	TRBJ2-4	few	CASRLNEGTGEIVAKNIQYF	TGTGCCAGCAGACTTAACGAAGGGACAGGAGAAATTGTAGCCAAAAACATTCAGTACTTC
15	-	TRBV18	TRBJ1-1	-	CASSLRTGPNTEAFF	TGTGCCAGCTCACTAAGAACAGGGCCGAACACTGAAGCTTTCTTT
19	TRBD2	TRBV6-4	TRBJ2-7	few	CASSDSTASGRGDRDEQYF	TGTGCCAGCAGTGACTCGACCGCTAGCGGGAGAGGAGATAGAGACGAGCAGTACTTC
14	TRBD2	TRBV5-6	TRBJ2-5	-	CASSLTLAGETQYF	TGTGCCAGCAGCTTGACACTAGCGGGTGAGACCCAGTACTTC
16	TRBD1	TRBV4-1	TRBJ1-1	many	CASSQPFRGENTEAFF	TGCGCCAGCAGCCAGCCCTTCAGGGGGGAGAACACTGAAGCTTTCTTT
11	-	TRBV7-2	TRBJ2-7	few	CASSFRGEQYF	TGTGCCAGCAGCTTCCGAGGGGAGCAGTACTTC
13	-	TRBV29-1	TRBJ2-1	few	CSSHRGTGNEQFF	TGCAGCTCCCATCGGGGGACGGGCAATGAGCAGTTCTTC
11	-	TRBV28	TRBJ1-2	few	CASSSVRGYTF	TGTGCCAGCAGCTCCGTAAGAGGCTACACCTTC
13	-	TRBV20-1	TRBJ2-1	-	CSAQLSAYNEQFF	TGCAGTGCCCAACTTAGCGCATACAATGAGCAGTTCTTC
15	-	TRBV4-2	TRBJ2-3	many	CASSQDGTQTDTQYF	TGTGCCAGCAGCCAAGATGGGACGCAGACAGATACGCAGTATTTT
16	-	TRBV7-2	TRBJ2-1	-	CASSFRVGTLNNEQFF	TGTGCCAGCAGCTTTAGGGTCGGGACGCTTAACAATGAGCAGTTCTTC
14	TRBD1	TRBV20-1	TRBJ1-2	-	CSAFRTGIISGYTF	TGCAGTGCTTTCCGGACAGGGATTATTTCTGGCTACACCTTC
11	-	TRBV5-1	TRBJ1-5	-	CASSAHQPQHF	TGCGCCAGCAGCGCGCATCAGCCCCAGCATTTT
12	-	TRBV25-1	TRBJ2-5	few	CASRKGEETQYF	TGTGCCAGCCGAAAGGGTGAAGAGACCCAGTACTTC
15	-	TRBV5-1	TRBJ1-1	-	CASSLAGQGGSRTFF	TGCGCCAGCAGCTTGGCCGGACAAGGGGGTAGCAGAACTTTCTTT
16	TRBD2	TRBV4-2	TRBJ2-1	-	CASSQDPGGQPNEQFF	TGTGCCAGCAGCCAAGATCCGGGGGGGCAGCCGAATGAGCAGTTCTTC